One and the same sample provided the 12 T cell receptor beta chains below, sequenced in a study of beta chain features in type 1 diabetes. The isolated RNA, all of it, was reverse transcribed, so expressed TCRB transcripts were what got sequenced. Here immunoSEQ multiplex PCR was the method, and the copy in TCRdb shows in-frame clones only, minus some. The table records 130,000 to 150,000 clones, about 7.1% of them present only once. The sample comprised central memory CD4+ T cells from blood. These receptors all stem from a woman under 40 in good health.

Comment on this clone: Other nucleotide sequences from this sample produce the same CDR3. The chain carries TRBV5-4 and TRBJ2-5, with D possibly matching TRBD2 (5 bases). Trimming took 1 base from V and 2 from J, leaving 9 bases between them. CDR1 and CDR2 from the germline V gene are SGHNT and YYREEE (reference sequence). There are 14 residues in the CDR3. The CDR3 reads CASSLPAGQETQYF. The CDR3 DNA reads as TGTGCCAGCAGCTTGCCCGCGGGTCAAGAGACCCAGTACTTC.

This chain connects TRBV15 to TRBJ1-5; 8 nucleotides match TRBD1. Germline CDR1 LNHNV, CDR2 YYDKDF (reference sequence). The V gene end was trimmed by 2 bases and the J gene end by 7 bases; junction bases not matched to a gene: 7. The CDR3 is 15 residues long. CDR3 coding DNA: TGTGCCACCAGCAGACAGGACAGGGATAGACAGCCCCAGCATTTT. Its translation: CATSRQDRDRQPQHF.

The sample holds a few counts of this clone. The chain joins TRBV5-4 to TRBJ1-5; a possible D gene is TRBD1 (5 bases). CDR3 length equals 15 residues. The germline gives CDR1 SGHNT, CDR2 YYREEE (reference sequence). Deletions cut 4 bases from V and 3 bases from J, with 14 bases between. The CDR3 DNA reads as TGTGCCAGCAGCCCCGGGACGGGAGTCAATCAGCCCCAGCATTTT. As protein: CASSPGTGVNQPQHF.

A note on this clone: The junction departs from germline at one end; a sequencing error may be responsible. The V and J genes are TRBV7-7 and TRBJ1-5, with 7 positions matching TRBD1. Germline CDR1 and CDR2: SSHAT and FNYEAQ (reference sequence). CDR3 size: 17 residues. CDR3 loop: CASSLVVYRGGNQPQHF. DNA for the CDR3: TGTGCTAGCAGCTTAGTCGTGTACAGGGGAGGCAATCAGCCCCAGCATTTT.

V gene TRBV5-1 combines with J gene TRBJ2-1; TRBD2 aligns across 11 bases. From germline, CDR1 is SGHRS and CDR2 YFSETQ. The CDR3 runs to 16 residues. After removal of 1 base from V and 5 bases from J, the junction contained 5 bases not matched to a gene. The CDR3 sequence: CASSLMGLAVNNEQFF. The DNA for the CDR3 is TGCGCCAGCAGCTTGATGGGACTAGCGGTAAACAATGAGCAGTTCTTC.

This chain uses TRBV19 with TRBJ1-1; the D gene is possibly TRBD1 (5 bases). Germline loops: CDR1 LNHDA, CDR2 SQIVND (reference sequence). This CDR3 comprises 14 residues. V lost 9 bases and J 1 base, leaving 15 bases between the germline ends. The CDR3 here is CASITFQGNTEAFF. CDR3 sequence (DNA): TGTGCCAGCATCACCTTCCAGGGGAACACTGAAGCTTTCTTT.

CDR3 residues: CASSLGLAGLGTQYF. The CDR3 nucleotides are TGTGCCAGCAGCTTAGGACTAGCGGGATTGGGGACCCAGTACTTC. The chain is built from TRBV5-5 and TRBJ2-5, with 12 bases fitting TRBD2. Germline CDR1 SGHKS, CDR2 YYEKEE (reference sequence). This CDR3 has 15 residues. With V trimmed by 2 bases and J by 7 bases, 6 bases remained unmatched.

This clone has a handful of counts. The rearrangement joins TRBV4-2 to TRBJ2-4; TRBD2 agrees at 12 bases. J was trimmed by 5 bases and V by 2 bases; bases with no gene match: 7. CDR1 is LGHNA, CDR2 YNFKEQ, per germline. This CDR3 is built from 17 residues. The DNA for the CDR3 is TGTGCCAGCAGCCAACCTAGCGGGAGGGGAGCTGAAAACATTCAGTACTTC. Encoded protein: CASSQPSGRGAENIQYF.

In its sample, this clone was seen many times. The rearrangement links TRBV7-9 to TRBJ1-2, with a weak D call TRBD1 (5 bases). This CDR3 region has 13 residues. Germline assignment: CDR1 SEHNR and CDR2 FQNEAQ (reference sequence). The V end was cut by 3 bases, the J end by 6 bases, with 11 bases between. The CDR3 is CASSLGREDGYTF. CDR3 sequence (DNA): TGTGCCAGCAGCTTGGGCAGGGAGGATGGCTACACCTTC.

This rearrangement joins TRBV19 to TRBJ2-3; weak D call: TRBD2 (6 bases). CDR3 length: 12 residues. Looked up from germline, CDR1 is LNHDA and CDR2 is SQIVND (reference sequence). V dropped 5 bases and J dropped 11 bases, with 14 bases sitting between them. DNA for the CDR3: TGTGCCAGTAGTCCAAGAGGACTACTGCAGTATTTT. Its translation is CASSPRGLLQYF.

This chain uses TRBV28 with TRBJ2-5; possible D gene TRBD2, 6 bases. Trimming cost V 6 bases and J 6 bases, with 11 bases left between them. The CDR3 is made up of 12 amino acids. Germline CDR1 reads MDHEN; CDR2 reads SYDVKM. The CDR3, as DNA: TGTGCCAGCAGGCGGAGGGCTCAGACCCAGTACTTC. Its protein is CASRRRAQTQYF.

The chain carries TRBV7-6 and TRBJ1-5, with TRBD1 identical over 12 bases. J gave up 6 bases and V 1 base, and 7 bases lay outside the gene matches. Germline V gives CDR1 SGHVS, CDR2 FNYEAQ. The CDR3 loop spans 17 amino acids. The CDR3 region has the DNA TGTGCCAGCAGCTTAGGGGGACAGGGGGCGCGAATTCAGCCCCAGCATTTT. It specifies CASSLGGQGARIQPQHF. Based on the CDR3 plus reference TRBV7-6 and TRBJ1-5, the full variable domain is GAGVSQSPRYKVTKRGQDVALRCDPISGHVSLYWYRQALGQGPEFLTYFNYEAQQDKSGLPNDRFSAERPEGSISTLTIQRTEQRDSAMYRCASSLGGQGARIQPQHFGDGTRLSIL.